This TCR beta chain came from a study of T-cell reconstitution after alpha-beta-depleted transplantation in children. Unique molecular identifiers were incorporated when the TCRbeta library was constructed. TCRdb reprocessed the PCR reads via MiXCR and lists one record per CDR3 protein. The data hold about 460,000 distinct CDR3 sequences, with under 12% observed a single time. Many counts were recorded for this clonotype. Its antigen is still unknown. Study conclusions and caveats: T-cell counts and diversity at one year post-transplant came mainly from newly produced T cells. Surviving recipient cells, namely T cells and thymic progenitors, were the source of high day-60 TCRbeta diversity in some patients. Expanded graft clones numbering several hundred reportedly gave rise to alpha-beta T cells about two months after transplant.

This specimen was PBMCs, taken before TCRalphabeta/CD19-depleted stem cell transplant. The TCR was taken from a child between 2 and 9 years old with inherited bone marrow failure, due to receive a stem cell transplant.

The chain's CDR3 is CASLVRGQETQYF. Here the CDR3 DNA reads TGTGCCAGCCTCGTGAGGGGGCAAGAGACCCAGTACTTC. The V gene is TRBV28, the J gene TRBJ2-5; D perhaps matches TRBD1 (6 bases). The CDR3 length is 13 residues. The germline V and J ends were trimmed by 8 bases and 2 bases, with 12 bases remaining between them. In germline, CDR1 is MDHEN, CDR2 SYDVKM.